This TCR beta chain was sequenced in a study of T cells in Graves' hyperthyroidism and ophthalmopathy. Note on this clonotype: What it binds is unknown.

The CDR3 covers 13 residues. Per germline, CDR1 MNHEY and CDR2 SMNVEV (reference sequence). V lost 5 bases, J lost 8 bases, and 8 bases stayed unmatched. Patients counted as stable if ophthalmopathy did not develop within 18 months. Diagnosis of hyperthyroidism was new in patients aged 18 to 65, and its duration was under 2 months. The study left out patients who had uncontrolled infection, other autoimmune disease, pregnancy or lactation. The source material, RNA transcripts, was used to amplify TCR beta CDR3 regions. The primer set for the first-round RT-PCR of the TCR CDR3 was HTBI. Each CDR3 protein is one row after TCRdb ran MiXCR on the multiplex PCR reads. This table has some 560,000 distinct CDR3 sequences, roughly 14% appearing once. General observations from the study: Appearing also in blood were most of the thyroid clonotypes expanded above 0.001.

The source of this sequence is a woman between 25 and 40 years old with Graves' hyperthyroidism. The chain uses TRBV27 and TRBJ2-5; 7 bases line up with TRBD1. Sequences were obtained from blood. CDR3 in amino acids: CASSLARQGTQYF. CDR3 coding DNA: TGTGCCAGCAGTCTCGCACGACAGGGAACCCAGTACTTC.